This TCR beta chain was documented in a study of human T cells and chemical hapten exposure. Overall study findings and caveats: TCRs exceeding a frequency of 1 in 1000 stayed unchanged under DPC sensitization.

MiXCR, run by TCRdb on the RACE reads, gives a single entry per CDR3 protein. The data hold some 51,000 distinct CDR3 sequences, with about 9.2% observed a single time. A few counts support this clonotype. Its cognate antigen is unknown. The sample's time point: pre-sensitization, week 0. Indicated treatment: therapeutic diphenylcyclopropenone sensitization with weekly scalp DPC. Investigators collected blood before applying each patch test. Trimming removed 2 bases at V and 6 bases at J, with 11 bases between. In germline, CDR1 is LGHDT, CDR2 YNNKEL (reference sequence). This CDR3 contains 14 residues.

The origin of this receptor is a woman in her thirties or forties with alopecia areata. Some clones in this sample may be carry-over from other donors' samples. The rearrangement uses TRBV3-1 and TRBJ2-4, with D possibly matching TRBD2 (5 bases). Sequences were derived from whole blood, sampled in connection with sensitization to the hapten diphenylcyclopropenone (DPC). CDR3 loop: CASSQMLAGNIQYF. The CDR3, as DNA: TGTGCCAGCAGCCAAATGCTAGCTGGAAACATTCAGTACTTC. Together with reference TRBV3-1 and TRBJ2-4, the CDR3 gives the full variable domain: DTAVSQTPKYLVTQMGNDKSIKCEQNLGHDTMYWYKQDSKKFLKIMFSYNNKELIINETVPNRFSPKSPDKAHLNLHINSLELGDSAVYFCASSQMLAGNIQYFGAGTRLSVL.